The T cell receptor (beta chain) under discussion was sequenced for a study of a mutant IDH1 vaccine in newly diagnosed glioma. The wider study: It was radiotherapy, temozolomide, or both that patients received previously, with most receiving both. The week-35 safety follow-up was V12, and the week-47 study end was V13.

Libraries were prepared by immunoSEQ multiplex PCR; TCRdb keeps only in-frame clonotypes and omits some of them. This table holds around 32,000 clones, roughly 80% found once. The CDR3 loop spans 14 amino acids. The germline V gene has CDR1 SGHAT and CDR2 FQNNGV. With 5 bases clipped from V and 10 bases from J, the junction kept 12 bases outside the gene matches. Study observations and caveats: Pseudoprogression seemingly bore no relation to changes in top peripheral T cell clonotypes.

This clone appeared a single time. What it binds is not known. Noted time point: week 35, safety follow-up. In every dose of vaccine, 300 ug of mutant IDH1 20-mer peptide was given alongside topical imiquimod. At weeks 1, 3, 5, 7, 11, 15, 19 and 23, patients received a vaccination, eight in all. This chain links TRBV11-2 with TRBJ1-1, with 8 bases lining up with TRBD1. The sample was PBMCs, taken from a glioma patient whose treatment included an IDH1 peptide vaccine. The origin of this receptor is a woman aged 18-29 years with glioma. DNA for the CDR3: TGTGCCAGCAGCACACTAACAGGGGGAGTCGGAGCTTTCTTT. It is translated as CASSTLTGGVGAFF.